Shown below are 22 T cell receptor beta chains from a single sample sequenced in a study of blood T cell repertoires in COVID-19. Clones were sequenced by immunoSEQ multiplex PCR, and TCRdb holds only the in-frame ones, with some missing. The sample comprises a few hundred thousand clones, roughly nine tenths of which are singletons, and roughly 2.9% rests with the top ten. Sequencing was done on a sample of peripheral blood. These receptors originate from a woman in her twenties or thirties with COVID-19, enrolled during active disease.

V and J are TRBV18 and TRBJ2-4; 8 bases line up with TRBD1. CDR1 is KGHSH, CDR2 LQKENI, per germline. V shed 5 bases, J shed 0 bases, and the junction held 15 bases outside the gene matches. CDR3 length: 19 amino acids. CDR3 DNA sequence: TGTGCCAGCTCATCCCCGGGACAGGTGCCCTTCATAGCCAAAAACATTCAGTACTTC. It yields the protein CASSSPGQVPFIAKNIQYF.

The chain employs TRBV3-1 (or the pseudogene TRBV3-2) and TRBJ1-6, with 9 bases identical to TRBD1. V gave up 1 base and J gave up 7 bases; unmatched junction bases: 5. The CDR3 is 16 residues long. The germline CDR1 and CDR2 sequences are LGHDT and YNNKEL (reference sequence). This CDR3 reads CASSQADRGINSPLHF. In DNA, the CDR3 is TGTGCCAGCAGCCAAGCAGACAGGGGGATCAATTCACCCCTCCACTTT.

A few counts support this clone. The CDR3 DNA sequence: TGTGCCAGCAGTGAAGCGTGGGACAGGGATTACGAGCAGTACTTC. Translation: CASSEAWDRDYEQYF. The chain has TRBV2 and TRBJ2-7; 9 nucleotides align to TRBD1. Trimming took 0 bases from V and 4 from J; bases not matched to a gene: 4. Germline CDR1 is SNHLY and CDR2 is FYNNEI. CDR3 size: 15 residues.

The chain combines TRBV6-5 with TRBJ1-6, with D unclear. CDR1 MNHEY and CDR2 SVGAGI come from the germline V gene. V was shortened by 7 bases and J by 7 bases, with 11 bases between the two germline ends. There are 13 residues in the CDR3. The chain's CDR3 is CASIGEYNSPLHF. As DNA, the CDR3 is TGTGCCAGCATCGGGGAGTACAATTCACCCCTCCACTTT.

The CDR3 here is CSAPGERAQYF. As DNA, the CDR3 is TGCAGTGCTCCGGGGGAGCGGGCCCAGTACTTC. This chain joins TRBV20-1 and TRBJ2-5; tentative D call: TRBD2 (6 bases). The CDR3 runs 11 residues. The germline gives CDR1 DFQATT, CDR2 SNEGSKA (reference sequence). The V end was cut by 5 bases, the J end by 9 bases, with 13 bases between.

Comment on this clone: The sample has other DNA sequences that encode this CDR3 too. The chain combines TRBV19 with TRBJ2-7; tentatively, D is TRBD2 (5 bases). The V gene lost 3 bases and the J gene lost 4 bases, with 10 bases spanning the gap. The CDR3 has 13 residues. Germline V CDR1 and CDR2: LNHDA, SQIVND (reference sequence). The CDR3 loop reads CASSIDRGYEQYF. Here the CDR3 DNA reads TGTGCCAGTAGTATTGATCGGGGATACGAGCAGTACTTC.

V and J are TRBV28 and TRBJ2-7; tentatively, D is TRBD1 (6 bases). The V gene's germline CDR1 is MDHEN and CDR2 SYDVKM. This CDR3 has 15 residues. Between the trimmed V and J ends, which lost 7 bases and 0 bases, there was a span of 16 bases. CDR3 residues: CASKLTGLSSYEQYF. The CDR3 DNA reads TGTGCCAGCAAACTCACAGGGCTGAGCTCCTACGAGCAGTACTTC. Together with reference TRBV28 and TRBJ2-7, the CDR3 gives the full variable domain: DVKVTQSSRYLVKRTGEKVFLECVQDMDHENMFWYRQDPGLGLRLIYFSYDVKMKEKGDIPEGYSVSREKKERFSLILESASTNQTSMYLCASKLTGLSSYEQYFGPGTRLTVT.

The chain has TRBV6-6 and TRBJ2-3, with D perhaps TRBD2 (5 bases). This CDR3 comprises 15 residues. The V gene's germline CDR1 is MNHNY and CDR2 SVGAGI (reference sequence). V lost 2 bases to trimming and J lost 12 bases, with 21 bases between them. The CDR3 DNA reads as TGTGCCAGCAGTTACGGACTGATATCAGATAAGGGCCAGTATTTT. Its protein is CASSYGLISDKGQYF.

The V and J genes are TRBV27 and TRBJ2-1; D remains unclear. Deletions cut 5 bases from V and 4 bases from J, with 12 bases between. Germline assignment: CDR1 MNHEY and CDR2 SMNVEV (reference sequence). The CDR3 covers 14 residues. Here the CDR3 reads CASSRVGLYNEQFF. Here the CDR3 DNA reads TGTGCCAGCAGTCGGGTCGGCCTTTACAATGAGCAGTTCTTC.

This chain uses TRBV4-2 with TRBJ2-7; TRBD2 agrees at 9 bases. The junction had 8 bases not matched to a gene; V was cut back by 0 bases and J by 2 bases. CDR1 and CDR2 from the germline V gene are LGHNA and YNFKEQ. The CDR3 totals 17 residues. The DNA for the CDR3 is TGTGCCAGCAGCCAAGAGATTGAGGCGGGAGGGCCCTACGAGCAGTACTTC. Translated: CASSQEIEAGGPYEQYF.

V usage is TRBV9 and J usage is TRBJ2-7; D is unclear. The CDR3 has 12 amino acids. V lost 0 bases to trimming and J lost 3 bases, with 4 bases between them. Germline values: CDR1 SGDLS, CDR2 YYNGEE. CDR3 protein: CASSVDGYEQYF. In nucleotides, the CDR3 is TGTGCCAGCAGCGTAGACGGCTACGAGCAGTACTTC.

On this clone: This specimen includes other DNA sequences encoding the same CDR3. V and J are TRBV30 and TRBJ1-1, with no clear D. V was trimmed by 0 bases and J by 1 base, leaving 6 bases between them. Germline V lookup: CDR1 GTSNPN, CDR2 SVGIG (reference sequence). This CDR3 region has 13 residues. In nucleotides, the CDR3 is TGTGCCTGGAGTGTGGCAGGGAACACTGAAGCTTTCTTT. This gives the protein CAWSVAGNTEAFF.

This clone was picked up one time. The genes are TRBV5-1 and TRBJ2-1; TRBD2 aligns across 8 bases. V gave up 0 bases and J gave up 3 bases; unmatched junction bases: 5. The CDR3 length is 16 residues. Germline V gives CDR1 SGHRS, CDR2 YFSETQ. This CDR3 reads CASSLVLTSGYNEQFF. The CDR3 region has the DNA TGCGCCAGCAGCTTGGTTCTAACTAGCGGCTACAATGAGCAGTTCTTC.

The rearrangement uses TRBV10-1 and TRBJ2-3, with 11 bases lining up with TRBD2. V lost 3 bases and J lost 0; bases outside the gene matches: 11. Germline CDR1 reads WNHNN; CDR2 reads SYGVQD (reference sequence). The CDR3 runs 19 residues. CDR3 protein: CASSETLAGGPTSTDTQYF. The CDR3 nucleotides are TGCGCCAGCAGTGAAACCCTAGCGGGAGGACCTACTAGCACAGATACGCAGTATTTT.

This chain joins TRBV27 and TRBJ1-1; D is ambiguous. V was clipped by 0 bases and J by 5 bases, with 13 bases between them. The CDR3 is 15 amino acids. Per the germline V gene, CDR1 is MNHEY and CDR2 is SMNVEV (reference sequence). The CDR3: CASSLSPGTGTEAFF. The CDR3 DNA reads TGTGCCAGCAGTTTATCCCCAGGAACTGGAACTGAAGCTTTCTTT.

The rearrangement uses TRBV6-5 and TRBJ1-6; 9 bases fit TRBD1. CDR1 is MNHEY, CDR2 SVGAGI, per germline. The CDR3 loop spans 15 amino acids. V shed 7 bases, J shed 10 bases, and the junction held 11 bases outside the gene matches. CDR3 in amino acids: CASIPKQGAGSPLHF. DNA of the CDR3: TGTGCCAGCATACCTAAACAGGGGGCAGGATCACCCCTCCACTTT.

In this sample, this clone turned up many times. The gene calls are TRBV27 and TRBJ2-2; 15 bases match TRBD2. The CDR3 length is 17 residues. V shed 6 bases, J shed 3 bases, and the junction held 5 bases outside the gene matches. Germline CDR1 MNHEY, CDR2 SMNVEV (reference sequence). The CDR3 DNA reads TGTGCCAGCAGCTGGACTAGCGGGGGGGGCGACACCGGGGAGCTGTTTTTT. This codes for CASSWTSGGGDTGELFF.

The rearrangement joins TRBV11-2 to TRBJ2-3; 8 positions match TRBD1. V lost 5 bases to trimming and J lost 1 base; unmatched junction nucleotides: 5. Germline CDR1 SGHAT, CDR2 FQNNGV. The CDR3 extends over 15 amino acids. The CDR3 loop is CASSPTGGRTDTQYF. The CDR3 nucleotides are TGTGCCAGCAGCCCAACAGGGGGGCGCACAGATACGCAGTATTTT.

This clone was recorded only once. CDR3 sequence: CASSSAGTGSYEQYF. CDR3 DNA sequence: TGTGCCAGTAGTTCTGCCGGGACAGGGTCCTACGAGCAGTACTTC. The V call is TRBV19, the J call TRBJ2-7; 9 bases are a match to TRBD1. Unmatched junction bases numbered 6, after V lost 5 bases and J lost 1 base. There are 15 residues in the CDR3. In germline, CDR1 is LNHDA, CDR2 SQIVND (reference sequence).

This chain uses TRBV19 with TRBJ2-7, with D tentatively TRBD2 (6 bases). V lost 0 bases and J 2 bases, leaving 14 bases between the germline ends. The CDR3 runs 16 residues. CDR1 LNHDA and CDR2 SQIVND come from the germline V gene (reference sequence). The CDR3 spells CASSIDASVVAYEQYF. The CDR3 bases are TGTGCCAGTAGTATAGACGCTAGCGTGGTGGCCTACGAGCAGTACTTC.

V gene TRBV1 combines with J gene TRBJ2-2; the D call of TRBD2 is as the table states it, not checked on the DNA. TRBV1 is assigned pseudogene status. This CDR3 is 13 amino acids long. The CDR3 here is CTSSQDYFGELFF. The CDR3 nucleotides read TGCACCAGCAGCCAGGACTATTTCGGGGAGCTGTTTTTT.

The chain couples TRBV6-1 to TRBJ2-7, with D uncertain. Trimming took off 3 bases at V and 3 bases at J, with 6 bases between the two ends. The CDR3 runs 12 residues. The germline gives CDR1 MNHNS, CDR2 SASEGT. The DNA of the CDR3 is TGTGCCAGCAGTGATAACAGCTACGAGCAGTACTTC. This sequence encodes CASSDNSYEQYF.